This T cell receptor (beta chain) was identified in a study of blood T cell repertoires in COVID-19. Clones were sequenced by immunoSEQ multiplex PCR, and TCRdb holds only the in-frame ones, with some missing. The profile covers some 260,000 clones, with approximately 91% appearing a single time and around 0.67% taken by the ten largest. From germline, CDR1 is SGHVS and CDR2 FNYEAQ. The V end was cut by 1 base, the J end by 4 bases, with 14 bases between. There are 15 residues in the CDR3. V gene TRBV7-6 combines with J gene TRBJ2-7; perhaps TRBD1 as D (5 bases). The sequence derives from a human donor in a cohort sampled during active COVID-19. The specimen sequenced was peripheral blood. CDR3 in amino acids: CASSLGRGKSYEQYF. The CDR3 DNA follows: TGTGCCAGCAGCTTAGGTAGGGGCAAGTCGTACGAGCAGTACTTC.